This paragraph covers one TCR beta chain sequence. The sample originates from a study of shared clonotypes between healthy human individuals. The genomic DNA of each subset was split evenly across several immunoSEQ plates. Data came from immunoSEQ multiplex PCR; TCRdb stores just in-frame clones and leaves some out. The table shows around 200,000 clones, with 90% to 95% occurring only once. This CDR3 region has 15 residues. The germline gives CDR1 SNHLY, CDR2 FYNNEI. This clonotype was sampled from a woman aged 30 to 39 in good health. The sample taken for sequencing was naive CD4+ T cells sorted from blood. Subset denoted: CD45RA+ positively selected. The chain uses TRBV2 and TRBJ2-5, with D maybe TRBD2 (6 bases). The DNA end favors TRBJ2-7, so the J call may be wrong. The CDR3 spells CASSPWGTPLIEQYF. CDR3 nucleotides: TGTGCCAGCAGCCCCTGGGGGACTCCTCTTATCGAGCAGTACTTC.